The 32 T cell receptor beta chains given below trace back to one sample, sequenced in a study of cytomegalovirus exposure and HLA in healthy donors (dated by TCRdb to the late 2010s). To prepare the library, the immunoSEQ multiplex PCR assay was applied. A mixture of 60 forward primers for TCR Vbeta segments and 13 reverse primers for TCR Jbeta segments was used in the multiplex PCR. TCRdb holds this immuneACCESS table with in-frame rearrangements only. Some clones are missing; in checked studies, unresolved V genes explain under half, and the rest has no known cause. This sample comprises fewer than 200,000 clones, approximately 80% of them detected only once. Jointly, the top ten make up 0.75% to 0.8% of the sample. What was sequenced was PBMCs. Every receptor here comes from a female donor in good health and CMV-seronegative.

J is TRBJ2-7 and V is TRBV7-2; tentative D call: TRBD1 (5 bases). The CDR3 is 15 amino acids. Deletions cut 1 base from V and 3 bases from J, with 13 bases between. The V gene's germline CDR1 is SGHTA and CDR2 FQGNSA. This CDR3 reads CASSLGQTAFYEQYF. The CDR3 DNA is TGTGCCAGCAGCTTAGGACAGACAGCCTTCTACGAGCAGTACTTC.

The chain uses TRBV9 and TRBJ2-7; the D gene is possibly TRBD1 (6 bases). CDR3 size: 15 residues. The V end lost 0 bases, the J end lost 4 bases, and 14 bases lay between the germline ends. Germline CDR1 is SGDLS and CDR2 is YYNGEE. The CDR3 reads CASSVEASGAYEQYF. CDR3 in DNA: TGTGCCAGCAGCGTAGAGGCGTCAGGGGCATACGAGCAGTACTTC.

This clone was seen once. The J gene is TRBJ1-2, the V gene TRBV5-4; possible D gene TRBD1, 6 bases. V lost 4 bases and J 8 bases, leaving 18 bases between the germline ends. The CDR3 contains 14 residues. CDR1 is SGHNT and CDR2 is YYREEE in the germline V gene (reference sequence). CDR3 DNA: TGTGCCAGCAGCGTAAAGACAGGCTTGGAGGGCTACACCTTC. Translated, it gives CASSVKTGLEGYTF.

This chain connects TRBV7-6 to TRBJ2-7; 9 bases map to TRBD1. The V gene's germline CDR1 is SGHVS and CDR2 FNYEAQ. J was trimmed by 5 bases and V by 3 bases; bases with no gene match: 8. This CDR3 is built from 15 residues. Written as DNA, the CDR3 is TGTGCCAGCAGCTTTCCGGGACAGGGCGCCCACGAGCAGTACTTC. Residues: CASSFPGQGAHEQYF. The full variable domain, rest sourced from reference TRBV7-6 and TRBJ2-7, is GAGVSQSPRYKVTKRGQDVALRCDPISGHVSLYWYRQALGQGPEFLTYFNYEAQQDKSGLPNDRFSAERPEGSISTLTIQRTEQRDSAMYRCASSFPGQGAHEQYFGPGTRLTVT.

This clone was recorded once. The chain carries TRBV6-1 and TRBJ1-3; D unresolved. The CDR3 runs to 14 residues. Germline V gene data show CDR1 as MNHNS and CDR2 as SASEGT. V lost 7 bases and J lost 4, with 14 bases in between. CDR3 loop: CASTLQTRGNTIYF. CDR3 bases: TGTGCCAGCACCCTCCAAACGAGAGGAAACACCATATATTTT.

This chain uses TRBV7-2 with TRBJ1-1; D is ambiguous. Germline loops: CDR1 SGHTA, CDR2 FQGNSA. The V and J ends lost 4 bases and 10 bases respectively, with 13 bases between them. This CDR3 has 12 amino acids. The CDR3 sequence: CASSSLVRGAFF. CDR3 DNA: TGTGCCAGCAGCTCCCTTGTAAGAGGAGCTTTCTTT.

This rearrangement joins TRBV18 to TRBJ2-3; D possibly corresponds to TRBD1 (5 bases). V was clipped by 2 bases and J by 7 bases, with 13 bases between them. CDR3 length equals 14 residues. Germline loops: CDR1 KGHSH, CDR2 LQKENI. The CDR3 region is CASSPGVRAYTQYF. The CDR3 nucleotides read TGTGCCAGCTCACCAGGGGTCAGGGCTTATACGCAGTATTTT.

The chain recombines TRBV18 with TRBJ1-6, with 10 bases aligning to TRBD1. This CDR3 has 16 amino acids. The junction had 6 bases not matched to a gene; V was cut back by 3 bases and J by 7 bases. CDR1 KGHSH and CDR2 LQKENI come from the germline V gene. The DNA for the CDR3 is TGTGCCAGCTCACCGTACGGGACAGGGGAAAATTCACCCCTCCACTTT. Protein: CASSPYGTGENSPLHF. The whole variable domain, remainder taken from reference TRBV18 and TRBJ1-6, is NAGVMQNPRHLVRRRGQEARLRCSPMKGHSHVYWYRQLPEEGLKFMVYLQKENIIDESGMPKERFSAEFPKEGPSILRIQQVVRGDSAAYFCASSPYGTGENSPLHFGNGTRLTVT.

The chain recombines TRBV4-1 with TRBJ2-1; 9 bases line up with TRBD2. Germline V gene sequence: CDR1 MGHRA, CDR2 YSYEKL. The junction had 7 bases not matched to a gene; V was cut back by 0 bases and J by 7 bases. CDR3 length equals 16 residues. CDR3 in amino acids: CASSQEGTSSWNEQFF. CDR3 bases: TGCGCCAGCAGCCAAGAAGGGACTAGCAGCTGGAATGAGCAGTTCTTC.

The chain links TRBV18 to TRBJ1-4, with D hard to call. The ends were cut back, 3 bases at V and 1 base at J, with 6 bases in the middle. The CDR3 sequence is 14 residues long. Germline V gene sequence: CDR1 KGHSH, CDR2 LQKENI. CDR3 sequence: CASSPTLTNEKLFF. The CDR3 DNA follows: TGTGCCAGCTCACCGACTTTAACTAATGAAAAACTGTTTTTT.

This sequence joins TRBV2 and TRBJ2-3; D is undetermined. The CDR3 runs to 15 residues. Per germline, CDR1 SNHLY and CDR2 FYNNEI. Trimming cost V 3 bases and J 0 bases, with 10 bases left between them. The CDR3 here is CASSDTRRSTDTQYF. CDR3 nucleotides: TGTGCCAGCAGTGATACCCGCCGGAGCACAGATACGCAGTATTTT.

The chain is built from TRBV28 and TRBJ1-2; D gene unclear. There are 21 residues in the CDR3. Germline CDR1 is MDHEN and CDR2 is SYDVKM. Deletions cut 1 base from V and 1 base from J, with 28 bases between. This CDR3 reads CASSLSLHGKGVVWVNYGYTF. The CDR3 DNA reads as TGTGCCAGCAGTTTATCCCTCCATGGCAAGGGAGTTGTTTGGGTTAACTATGGCTACACCTTC.

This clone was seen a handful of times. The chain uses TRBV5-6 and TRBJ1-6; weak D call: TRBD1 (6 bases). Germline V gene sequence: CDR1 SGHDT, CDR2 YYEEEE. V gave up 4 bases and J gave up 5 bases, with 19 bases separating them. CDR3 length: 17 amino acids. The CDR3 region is CASSETGWLVNNSPLHF. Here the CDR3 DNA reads TGTGCCAGCAGCGAAACAGGGTGGCTCGTCAATAATTCACCCCTCCACTTT.

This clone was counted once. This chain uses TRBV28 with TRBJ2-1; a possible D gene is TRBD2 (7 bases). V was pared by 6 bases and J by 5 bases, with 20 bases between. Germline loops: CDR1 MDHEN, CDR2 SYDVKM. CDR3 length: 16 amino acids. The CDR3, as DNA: TGTGCCAGCAGAAAAGAGGGGGAGGGCCTTAACAATGAGCAGTTCTTC. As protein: CASRKEGEGLNNEQFF.

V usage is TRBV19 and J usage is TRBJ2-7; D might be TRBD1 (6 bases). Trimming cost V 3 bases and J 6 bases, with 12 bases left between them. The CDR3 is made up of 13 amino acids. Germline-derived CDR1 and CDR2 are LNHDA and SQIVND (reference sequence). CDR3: CASSIGTSGEQYF. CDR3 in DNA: TGTGCCAGTAGTATCGGGACATCGGGCGAGCAGTACTTC.

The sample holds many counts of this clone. The CDR3 is CSAGTLVEQYF. Written as DNA, the CDR3 is TGCAGTGCTGGGACACTCGTCGAGCAGTACTTC. The chain recombines TRBV20-1 with TRBJ2-7, with D perhaps matching TRBD1 (6 bases). The CDR3 runs 11 residues. The V gene lost 5 bases and the J gene lost 6 bases, with 11 bases spanning the gap. The germline V gene encodes CDR1 DFQATT and CDR2 SNEGSKA (reference sequence).

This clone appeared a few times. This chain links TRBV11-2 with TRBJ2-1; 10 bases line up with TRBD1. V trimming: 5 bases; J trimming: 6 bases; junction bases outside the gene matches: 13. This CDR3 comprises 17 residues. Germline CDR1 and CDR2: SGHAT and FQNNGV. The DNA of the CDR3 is TGTGCCAGCAGCATCCGGGACAGGGGTTATCGGGGCAATGAGCAGTTCTTC. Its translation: CASSIRDRGYRGNEQFF.

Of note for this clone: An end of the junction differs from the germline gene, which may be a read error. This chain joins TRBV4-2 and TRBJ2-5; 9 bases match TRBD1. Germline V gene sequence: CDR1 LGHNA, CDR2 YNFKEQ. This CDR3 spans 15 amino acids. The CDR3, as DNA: TGTGCCGGCAGCCAATATGACAGGGGGTTTGAGACCCAGTACTTC. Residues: CAGSQYDRGFETQYF.

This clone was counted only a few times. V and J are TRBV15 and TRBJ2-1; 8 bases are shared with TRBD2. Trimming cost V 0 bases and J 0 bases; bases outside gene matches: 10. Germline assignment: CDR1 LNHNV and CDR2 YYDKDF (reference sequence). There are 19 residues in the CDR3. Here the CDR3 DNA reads TGTGCCACCAGCAGAGAGGGGGCTAGCGGGCGGAGCTCCTACAATGAGCAGTTCTTC. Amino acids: CATSREGASGRSSYNEQFF.

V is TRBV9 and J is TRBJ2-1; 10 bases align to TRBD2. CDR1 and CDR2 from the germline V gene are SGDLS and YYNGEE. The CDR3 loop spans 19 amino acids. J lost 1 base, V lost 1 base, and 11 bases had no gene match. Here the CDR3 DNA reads TGTGCCAGCAGCGTAAGCCCGGCTAGCGGGAGTACGTCCTACAATGAGCAGTTCTTC. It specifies CASSVSPASGSTSYNEQFF.

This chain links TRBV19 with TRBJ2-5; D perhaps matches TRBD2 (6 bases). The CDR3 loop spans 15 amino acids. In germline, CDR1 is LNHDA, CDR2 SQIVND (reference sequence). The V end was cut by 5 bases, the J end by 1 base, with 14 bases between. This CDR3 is CASSSWGDSQETQYF. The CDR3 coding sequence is TGTGCCAGTAGTTCGTGGGGGGATTCCCAAGAGACCCAGTACTTC. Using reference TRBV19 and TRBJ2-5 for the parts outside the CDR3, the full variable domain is DGGITQSPKYLFRKEGQNVTLSCEQNLNHDAMYWYRQDPGQGLRLIYYSQIVNDFQKGDIAEGYSVSREKKESFPLTVTSAQKNPTAFYLCASSSWGDSQETQYFGPGTRLLVL.

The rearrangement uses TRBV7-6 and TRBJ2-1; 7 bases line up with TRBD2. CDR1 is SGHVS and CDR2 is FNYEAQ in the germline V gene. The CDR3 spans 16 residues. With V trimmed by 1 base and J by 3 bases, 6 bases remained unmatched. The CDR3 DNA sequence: TGTGCCAGCAGCTTAGGTACTCGCGGGAGCTACAATGAGCAGTTCTTC. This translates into CASSLGTRGSYNEQFF.

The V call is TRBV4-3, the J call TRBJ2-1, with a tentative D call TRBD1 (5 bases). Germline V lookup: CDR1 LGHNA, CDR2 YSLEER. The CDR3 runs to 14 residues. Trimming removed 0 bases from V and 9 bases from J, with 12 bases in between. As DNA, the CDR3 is TGCGCCAGCAGCCAAGAAAAAGGGGCGGCTGAGCAGTTCTTC. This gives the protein CASSQEKGAAEQFF.

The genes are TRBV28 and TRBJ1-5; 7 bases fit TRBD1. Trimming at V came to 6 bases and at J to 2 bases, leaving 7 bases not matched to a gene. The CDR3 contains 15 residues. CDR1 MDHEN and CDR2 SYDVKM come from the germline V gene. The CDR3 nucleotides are TGTGCCAGCAGGTACGGGACAGTGGGCAATCAGCCCCAGCATTTT. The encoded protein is CASRYGTVGNQPQHF.

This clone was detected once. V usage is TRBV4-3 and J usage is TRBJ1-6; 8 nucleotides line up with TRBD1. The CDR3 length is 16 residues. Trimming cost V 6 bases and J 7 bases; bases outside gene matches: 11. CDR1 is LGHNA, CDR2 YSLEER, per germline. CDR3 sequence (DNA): TGCGCCAGCAGAGCTATCGGACAGGGTTTCAATTCACCCCTCCACTTT. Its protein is CASRAIGQGFNSPLHF.

CDR3 DNA: TGTGCCAGCAGGTCCGGGACAGACTATGGCTACACCTTC. It yields the protein CASRSGTDYGYTF. The chain couples TRBV28 to TRBJ1-2, with 7 bases aligning to TRBD1. The CDR3 loop spans 13 amino acids. Germline CDR1 MDHEN, CDR2 SYDVKM. V shed 6 bases and J 3 bases; nucleotides not matched to a gene: 4.

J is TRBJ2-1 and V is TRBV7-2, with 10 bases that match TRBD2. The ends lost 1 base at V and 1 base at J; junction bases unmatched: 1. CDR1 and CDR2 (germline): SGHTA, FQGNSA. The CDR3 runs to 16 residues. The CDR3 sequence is CASSLGTSGSYNEQFF. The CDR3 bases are TGTGCCAGCAGCTTAGGGACTAGCGGTTCCTACAATGAGCAGTTCTTC.

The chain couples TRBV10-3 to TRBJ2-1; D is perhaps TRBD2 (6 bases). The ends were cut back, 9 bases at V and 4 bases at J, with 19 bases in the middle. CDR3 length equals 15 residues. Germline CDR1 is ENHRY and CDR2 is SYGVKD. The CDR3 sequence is CAMGSGRDPYNEQFF. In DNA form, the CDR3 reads TGTGCCATGGGGTCGGGGCGGGACCCTTACAATGAGCAGTTCTTC.

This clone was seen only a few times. The chain's CDR3 is CASSLGDRGIGGTGELFF. CDR3 nucleotides: TGTGCCAGCAGTCTCGGGGACAGGGGGATCGGAGGGACCGGGGAGCTGTTTTTT. The V call is TRBV13, the J call TRBJ2-2; 11 nucleotides match TRBD1. V shed 6 bases and J 5 bases; nucleotides not matched to a gene: 14. The CDR3 is 18 residues long. Germline assignment: CDR1 PRHDT and CDR2 FYEKMQ (reference sequence). The full variable domain, with the rest looked up from reference TRBV13 and TRBJ2-2, is AAGVIQSPRHLIKEKRETATLKCYPIPRHDTVYWYQQGPGQDPQFLISFYEKMQSDKGSIPDRFSAQQFSDYHSELNMSSLELGDSALYFCASSLGDRGIGGTGELFFGEGSRLTVL.

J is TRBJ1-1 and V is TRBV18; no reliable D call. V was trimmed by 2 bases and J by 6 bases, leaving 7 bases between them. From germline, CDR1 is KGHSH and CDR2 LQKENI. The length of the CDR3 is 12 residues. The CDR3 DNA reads TGTGCCAGCTCACCATTGAGTTCTGAAGCTTTCTTT. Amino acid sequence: CASSPLSSEAFF.

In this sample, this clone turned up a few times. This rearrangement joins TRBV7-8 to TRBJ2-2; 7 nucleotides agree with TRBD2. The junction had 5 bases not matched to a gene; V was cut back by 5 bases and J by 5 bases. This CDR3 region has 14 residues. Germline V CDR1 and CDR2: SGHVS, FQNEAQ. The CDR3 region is CASSNSGPTGELFF. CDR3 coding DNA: TGTGCCAGCAGCAATAGCGGGCCTACCGGGGAGCTGTTTTTT.

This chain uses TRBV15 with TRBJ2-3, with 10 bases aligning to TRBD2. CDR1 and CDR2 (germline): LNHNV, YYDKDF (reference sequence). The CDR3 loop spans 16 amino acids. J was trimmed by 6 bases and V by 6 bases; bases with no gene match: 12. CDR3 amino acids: CATSSQRTSGADTQYF. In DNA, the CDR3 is TGTGCCACCAGTTCCCAGAGGACTAGCGGAGCCGATACGCAGTATTTT.